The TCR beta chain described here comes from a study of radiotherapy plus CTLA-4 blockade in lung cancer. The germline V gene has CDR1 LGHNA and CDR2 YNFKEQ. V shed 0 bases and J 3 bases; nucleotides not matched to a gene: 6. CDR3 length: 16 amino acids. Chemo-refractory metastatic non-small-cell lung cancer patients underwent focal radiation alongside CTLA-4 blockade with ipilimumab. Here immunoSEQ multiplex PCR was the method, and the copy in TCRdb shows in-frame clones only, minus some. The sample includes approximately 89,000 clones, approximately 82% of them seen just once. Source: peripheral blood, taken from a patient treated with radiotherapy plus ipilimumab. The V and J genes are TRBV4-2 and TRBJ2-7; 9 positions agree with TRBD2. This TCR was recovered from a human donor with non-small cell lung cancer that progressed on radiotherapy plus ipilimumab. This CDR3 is CASSQDASGVVYEQYF. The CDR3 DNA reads TGTGCCAGCAGCCAAGACGCTAGCGGGGTTGTCTACGAGCAGTACTTC.